The 14 T cell receptor beta chains below come from one sample, sequenced in a study of control samples from healthy donors and cancer patients. Only in-frame clones appear in the TCRdb table, and some are missing; sequencing was by immunoSEQ multiplex PCR. The sample lists approximately 150,000 clones, around 88% occurring once. The sample comprised blood. All receptors come from a man aged 18 to 29 in good health.

The rearrangement uses TRBV7-9 and TRBJ2-1; 9 bases line up with TRBD1. The CDR3 totals 16 residues. The V segment lost 4 bases and the J segment 8 bases; nucleotides outside the gene matches: 12. Germline loops: CDR1 SEHNR, CDR2 FQNEAQ (reference sequence). CDR3 loop: CASSSTGTGTYHEQFF. In nucleotides, the CDR3 is TGTGCCAGCAGCTCGACCGGGACAGGGACGTACCATGAGCAGTTCTTC.

This chain joins TRBV30 and TRBJ2-2; D possibly corresponds to TRBD1 (7 bases). Trimming left V 0 bases short and J 4 bases short, with 9 bases between. Germline CDR1 is GTSNPN and CDR2 is SVGIG (reference sequence). The CDR3 loop spans 14 amino acids. This chain's CDR3 is CAWSVQGGTGELFF. In DNA, the CDR3 is TGTGCCTGGAGTGTTCAGGGGGGCACCGGGGAGCTGTTTTTT.

The chain couples TRBV28 to TRBJ1-2; D gene uncertain. The CDR3 runs to 14 residues. CDR1 is MDHEN and CDR2 is SYDVKM in the germline V gene. V was trimmed by 5 bases and J by 4 bases, leaving 14 bases between them. The CDR3 DNA sequence: TGTGCCAGCAGTCGCGACCTGACGGTCTATGGCTACACCTTC. It translates to CASSRDLTVYGYTF.

V is TRBV10-1 and J is TRBJ2-2; D might be TRBD1 (5 bases). Germline values: CDR1 WNHNN, CDR2 SYGVQD (reference sequence). Trimming left V 8 bases short and J 6 bases short, with 7 bases between. The length of the CDR3 is 11 residues. The CDR3 bases are TGCGCCAGCCCAGGGTCCGGGGAGCTGTTTTTT. As protein: CASPGSGELFF.

This chain connects TRBV6-2 or TRBV6-3 to TRBJ2-2; TRBD1 is a possible D gene (6 bases). The CDR3 spans 14 residues. CDR1 and CDR2 from the germline V gene are MNHEY and SVGEGT. Trimming took off 4 bases at V and 6 bases at J, with 12 bases between the two ends. CDR3 nucleotide sequence: TGTGCCAGCAGTTTCGACAGGCGTTCCGGGGAGCTGTTTTTT. It specifies CASSFDRRSGELFF.

The chain has TRBV6-5 and TRBJ1-5, with TRBD1 as a possible D gene (5 bases). The CDR3 has 14 residues. Trimming stripped 7 bases from V and 4 bases from J, with 14 bases between. The germline gives CDR1 MNHEY, CDR2 SVGAGI. CDR3 sequence reads: CASKGAYRNQPQHF. In DNA form, the CDR3 reads TGTGCCAGCAAAGGGGCATATCGGAATCAGCCCCAGCATTTT.

This chain uses TRBV11-1 with TRBJ2-3, with TRBD1 identical over 7 bases. The CDR3 has 16 residues. Trimming removed 5 bases from V and 5 bases from J; junction bases left unmatched: 13. CDR1 and CDR2 from the germline V gene are SGHAT and FQDESV (reference sequence). CDR3 sequence reads: CASSAARDSIEDTQYF. The DNA of the CDR3 is TGTGCCAGCAGCGCCGCCAGGGACAGTATAGAAGATACGCAGTATTTT.

The chain combines TRBV6-5 with TRBJ1-1, with TRBD1 identical over 7 bases. The CDR3 is 14 residues long. Germline CDR1 MNHEY, CDR2 SVGAGI. J lost 1 base, V lost 8 bases, and 7 bases had no gene match. CDR3 DNA: TGTGCCAGCTCCCCCCCAGGGGGGAACACTGAAGCTTTCTTT. It codes for CASSPPGGNTEAFF.

The rearrangement uses TRBV5-6 and TRBJ2-7; maybe TRBD1 (7 bases). This CDR3 is 14 amino acids long. Germline CDR1 reads SGHDT; CDR2 reads YYEEEE. V lost 4 bases to trimming and J lost 4 bases, with 15 bases between them. The CDR3, as DNA: TGTGCCAGCAGCGCCCCAGGGGGGACTTACGAGCAGTACTTC. As protein: CASSAPGGTYEQYF. The whole variable domain, filled in from reference TRBV5-6 and TRBJ2-7, reads DAGVTQSPTHLIKTRGQQVTLRCSPKSGHDTVSWYQQALGQGPQFIFQYYEEEERQRGNFPDRFSGHQFPNYSSELNVNALLLGDSALYLCASSAPGGTYEQYFGPGTRLTVT.

The J gene is TRBJ2-5, the V gene TRBV10-3; D may be TRBD2 (6 bases). This CDR3 has 15 amino acids. Per germline, CDR1 ENHRY and CDR2 SYGVKD. V lost 7 bases and J 2 bases, leaving 17 bases between the germline ends. This CDR3 reads CAIMKGGWGQETQYF. CDR3 nucleotides: TGTGCCATCATGAAGGGAGGTTGGGGACAAGAGACCCAGTACTTC.

The rearrangement joins TRBV1 to TRBJ1-5. TRBV1 is an annotated pseudogene. The CDR3 runs to 17 residues. DNA for the CDR3: TGCACCAGCAGCCACTCGGTCCTCGGGGTGAGCAATCAGCCCCAGCATTTT. It is translated as CTSSHSVLGVSNQPQHF.

This clone was seen only once. This chain links TRBV19 with TRBJ1-6, with 7 positions matching TRBD1. Trimming took 6 bases from V and 0 from J; bases not matched to a gene: 2. In germline, CDR1 is LNHDA, CDR2 SQIVND (reference sequence). This CDR3 spans 15 amino acids. The CDR3 spells CASRQGTSYNSPLHF. The CDR3 coding sequence is TGTGCCAGTAGACAGGGGACCTCCTATAATTCACCCCTCCACTTT.

The chain has TRBV5-5 and TRBJ2-2; D may correspond to TRBD1 or TRBD2 (7 bases each). The germline V gene has CDR1 SGHKS and CDR2 YYEKEE (reference sequence). With 0 bases removed from V and 4 bases from J, the gap between germline ends came to 10 bases. The length of the CDR3 is 15 residues. The CDR3 DNA follows: TGTGCCAGCAGCTTGGCAGGGGGGGTCACCGGGGAGCTGTTTTTT. Amino acids: CASSLAGGVTGELFF.

The chain uses TRBV27 and TRBJ2-1; TRBD2 aligns across 7 bases. V lost 7 bases to trimming and J lost 6 bases; unmatched junction nucleotides: 6. This CDR3 contains 13 residues. Germline CDR1 reads MNHEY; CDR2 reads SMNVEV (reference sequence). The CDR3 loop is CASTETGGNEQFF. The CDR3 bases are TGTGCCAGCACCGAAACGGGAGGCAATGAGCAGTTCTTC.